This entry concerns a single T cell receptor beta chain. Its antigen is currently unknown. CDR3 size: 14 residues. Germline V CDR1 and CDR2: SGHDT, YYEEEE. This entry is derived from a study of T cells expressing NK-cell markers. The authors generated TCR beta cDNA through 5'RACE template switching with UMIs. Following a re-call of the 5' RACE reads, TCRdb has one entry per CDR3 protein and lacks DNA. The table for this sample gives a few hundred thousand distinct CDR3 sequences. Study-wide findings and caveats: Clarity on HCMV specificity was lacking for the expanded NKG2C+ T cell clones. NKG2C+ dominant clonotype frequencies in six or seven donors were about 1.0-8% of CD8+ T cells. Topping the CD3+CD56-NKG2C+ fraction as well were these clonotypes, in a handful of donors.

The TCR was taken from a man between 18 and 69 years old in good health. The chain links TRBV5-6 to TRBJ2-2. Sequenced input: blood T cells: a sorted CD56 or NKG2C T cell subset, CD4+ or CD8+ T cells, or bulk PBMC T cells (not recorded which). This CDR3 reads CASSPFRLGGELFF.